This is a list of T cell receptor beta chains from one sample in a study of blood T cell repertoires in COVID-19. Method: immunoSEQ multiplex PCR; TCRdb's copy keeps in-frame clones and lacks some. The repertoire holds around 300,000 clones, 75% to 90% seen once, with 2.9% in the top ten. Sample: peripheral blood. These receptors all stem from a woman aged 30 to 39 with COVID-19, enrolled during active disease. Both conserved end residues are part of each CDR3. A D gene is named only where the DNA matches it firmly. Size values are once, few and many counts, or a class for expanded clones, and some rows have none.

>TRBJ2-2|once|-|TRBV7-2
TGTGCCAGCAGCTTAAAGGCCGGGGAAACCGGGGAGCTGTTTTTT
CASSLKAGETGELFF
>TRBJ1-2|-|TRBD1|TRBV5-1
TGCGCCAGCAGCTTGAGGGACAGGGGGGCCTATGGCTACACCTTC
CASSLRDRGAYGYTF
>TRBJ1-2|-|TRBD1|TRBV5-4
TGTGCCAGCAGCGGACCGGGACAGCTTTTCGGTGGCTACACCTTC
CASSGPGQLFGGYTF
>TRBJ2-1|-|TRBD2|TRBV30
TGTGCCTGGAGTCCGGGACTACCAAACAATGAGCAGTTCTTC
CAWSPGLPNNEQFF
>TRBJ1-2|-|TRBD1|TRBV9
TGTGCCAGCACTCGGGACAGGGGAGCTAACTATGGCTACACCTTC
CASTRDRGANYGYTF
>TRBJ1-3|-|-|TRBV5-4
TGTGCCAGCAGCTTCTACTCCGGAAACACCATATATTTT
CASSFYSGNTIYF
>TRBJ2-6|-|-|TRBV19
TGTGCCAGTAGTATACGCAGCTCTGGGGCCAACGTCCTGACTTTC
CASSIRSSGANVLTF
>TRBJ1-1|-|-|TRBV18
TGTGCCAGCTCCCCACCAGCGGGGCAAGGCACTGAAGCTTTCTTT
CASSPPAGQGTEAFF
>TRBJ1-1|-|-|TRBV7-9
TGTGCCAGCAACTCTCGCGTGTCGGACACTGAAGCTTTCTTT
CASNSRVSDTEAFF
>TRBJ1-4|-|TRBD1|TRBV27
TGTGCCAGCAGGCGGGGGGGACAGGGGTCTGTAGGTCGGGAAAAACTGTTTTTT
CASRRGGQGSVGREKLFF
>TRBJ2-1|-|-|TRBV2
TGTGCCAGCTTAAGGGGGGGGATCTATAGGCCCAATGAGCAGTTCTTC
CASLRGGIYRPNEQFF
>TRBJ1-4|-|TRBD1|TRBV19
TGTGCCACCAAACCGGGACAGGGTCTTACTAATGAAAAACTGTTTTTT
CATKPGQGLTNEKLFF
>TRBJ1-5|-|-|TRBV28
TGTGCCAGCAGTTTCGACAGCGACAAATTAAATAGCAATCAGCCCCAGCATTTT
CASSFDSDKLNSNQPQHF
>TRBJ2-1|-|TRBD2|TRBV18
TGTGCCAGCTCACCACCTTTGGGACTAGCGGGAGTATACAATGAGCAGTTCTTC
CASSPPLGLAGVYNEQFF
>TRBJ2-7|-|-|TRBV20-1
TGCAGTGCTTCGCGATCCTACGAGCAGTACTTC
CSASRSYEQYF
>TRBJ1-6|-|TRBD1|TRBV19
TGTGCCACCACCCCGACAGGGGTCTATAATTCACCCCTCCACTTT
CATTPTGVYNSPLHF
>TRBJ1-4|-|-|TRBV7-2
TGTGCCAGCAGCCTTTGGACACCGGGTGGTGAAAAACTGTTTTTT
CASSLWTPGGEKLFF
>TRBJ1-1|-|-|TRBV29-1
TGCAGCGTCCAGACAGCGAACACTGAAGCTTTCTTT
CSVQTANTEAFF
>TRBJ1-2|once|-|TRBV28
TGTGCCAGCAGTGCGGGACGGCCGAACTATGGCTACACCTTC
CASSAGRPNYGYTF
>TRBJ2-3|-|-|TRBV3-1/TRBV3-2
TGTGCCAGCAGCCAAGATGGGAGACACACAGATACGCAGTATTTT
CASSQDGRHTDTQYF
>TRBJ2-2|-|-|TRBV30
TGTGCCTGGAGTCCAGCCCGGGGGACCGGGGAGCTGTTTTTT
CAWSPARGTGELFF
>TRBJ1-4|-|TRBD1|TRBV11-3
TGTGCCAGCAGAGTTCCGGGACAGGGAAATGGGACTAATGAAAAACTGTTTTTT
CASRVPGQGNGTNEKLFF
>TRBJ2-5|-|TRBD1|TRBV10-3
TGTGCCATCAGTATGACAGGGAAAGAGACCCAGTACTTC
CAISMTGKETQYF
>TRBJ1-1|once|-|TRBV19
TGTGCCAGTGGGGGAGGCACTGAAGCTTTCTTT
CASGGGTEAFF
>TRBJ1-1|-|-|TRBV6-6
TGTGCCACCTACAGGGTCGACACGGACACTGAAGCTTTCTTT
CATYRVDTDTEAFF
>TRBJ1-3|-|TRBD1|TRBV18
TGTGCCAGCTCACCCCCTCGACAGGGGGCTCAAGACACCATATATTTT
CASSPPRQGAQDTIYF